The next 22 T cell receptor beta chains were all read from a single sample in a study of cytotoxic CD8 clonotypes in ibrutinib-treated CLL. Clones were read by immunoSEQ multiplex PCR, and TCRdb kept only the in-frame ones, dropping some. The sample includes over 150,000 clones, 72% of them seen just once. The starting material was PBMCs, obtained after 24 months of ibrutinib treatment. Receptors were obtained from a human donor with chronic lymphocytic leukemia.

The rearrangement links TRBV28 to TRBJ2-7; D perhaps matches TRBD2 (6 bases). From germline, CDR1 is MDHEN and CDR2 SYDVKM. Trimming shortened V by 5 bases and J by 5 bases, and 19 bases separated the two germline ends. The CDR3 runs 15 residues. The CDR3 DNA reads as TGTGCCAGCAGTGTCCGGCGGGAATTGATCAACGAGCAGTACTTC. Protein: CASSVRRELINEQYF.

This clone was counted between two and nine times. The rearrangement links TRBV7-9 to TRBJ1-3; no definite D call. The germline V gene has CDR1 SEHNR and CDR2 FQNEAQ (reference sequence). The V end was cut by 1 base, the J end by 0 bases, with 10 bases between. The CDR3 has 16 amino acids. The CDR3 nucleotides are TGTGCCAGCAGCTTAGATACATGGATCTCTGGAAACACCATATATTTT. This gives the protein CASSLDTWISGNTIYF. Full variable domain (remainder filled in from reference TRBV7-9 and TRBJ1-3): DTGVSQNPRHKITKRGQNVTFRCDPISEHNRLYWYRQTLGQGPEFLTYFQNEAQLEKSRLLSDRFSAERPKGSFSTLEIQRTEQGDSAMYLCASSLDTWISGNTIYFGEGSWLTVV.

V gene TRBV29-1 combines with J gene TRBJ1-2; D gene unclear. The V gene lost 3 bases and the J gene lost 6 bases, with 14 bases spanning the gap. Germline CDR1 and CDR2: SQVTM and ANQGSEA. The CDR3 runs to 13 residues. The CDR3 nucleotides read TGCAGCGTTGACCGAGGAACGAGCGATGGCTACACCTTC. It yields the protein CSVDRGTSDGYTF.

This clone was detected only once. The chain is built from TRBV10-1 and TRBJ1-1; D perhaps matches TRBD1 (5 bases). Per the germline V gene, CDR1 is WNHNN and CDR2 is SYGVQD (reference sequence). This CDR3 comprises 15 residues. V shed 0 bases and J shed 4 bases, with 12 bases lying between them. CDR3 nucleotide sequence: TGCGCCAGCAGTGAGTCCCAGGGAGTAGGCACTGAAGCTTTCTTT. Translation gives CASSESQGVGTEAFF.

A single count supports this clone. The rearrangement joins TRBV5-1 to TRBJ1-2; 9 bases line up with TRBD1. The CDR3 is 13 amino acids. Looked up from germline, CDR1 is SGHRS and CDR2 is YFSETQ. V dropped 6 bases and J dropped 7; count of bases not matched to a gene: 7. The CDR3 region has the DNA TGCGCCAGCACCCCGGGACAGGGATCTGGCTACACCTTC. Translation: CASTPGQGSGYTF.

For the CDR3, the DNA is TGTGCCAGCAGCTTATTTTCGGGACCGGGGCTCCTCTCCTACAATGAGCAGTTCTTC. Amino acids: CASSLFSGPGLLSYNEQFF. The chain uses TRBV7-2 and TRBJ2-1, with D possibly being TRBD1 or TRBD2 (5 bases each). The germline V gene has CDR1 SGHTA and CDR2 FQGNSA. V shed 2 bases and J shed 0 bases, with 20 bases lying between them. The CDR3 runs 19 residues.

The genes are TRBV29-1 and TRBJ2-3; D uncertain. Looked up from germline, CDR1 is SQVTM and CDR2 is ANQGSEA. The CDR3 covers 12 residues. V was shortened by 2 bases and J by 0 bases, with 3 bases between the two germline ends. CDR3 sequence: CSVEQSTDTQYF. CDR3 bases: TGCAGCGTTGAACAGAGCACAGATACGCAGTATTTT.

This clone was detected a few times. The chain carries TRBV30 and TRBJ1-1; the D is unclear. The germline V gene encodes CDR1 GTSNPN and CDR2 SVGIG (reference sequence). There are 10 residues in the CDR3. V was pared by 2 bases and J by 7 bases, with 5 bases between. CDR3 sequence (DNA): TGTGCCTGGAGTACATTTGAAGCTTTCTTT. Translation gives CAWSTFEAFF.

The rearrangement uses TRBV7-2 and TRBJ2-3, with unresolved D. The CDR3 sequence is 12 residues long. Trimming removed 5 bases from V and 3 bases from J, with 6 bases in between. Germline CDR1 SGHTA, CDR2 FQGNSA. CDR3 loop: CASSAQTDTQYF. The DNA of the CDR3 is TGTGCCAGCAGCGCCCAGACAGATACGCAGTATTTT.

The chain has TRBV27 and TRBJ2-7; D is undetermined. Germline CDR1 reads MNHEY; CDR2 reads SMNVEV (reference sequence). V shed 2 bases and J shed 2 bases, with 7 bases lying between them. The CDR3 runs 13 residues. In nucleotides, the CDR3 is TGTGCCAGCAGTTTAGCGTCCACCTACGAGCAGTACTTC. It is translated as CASSLASTYEQYF.

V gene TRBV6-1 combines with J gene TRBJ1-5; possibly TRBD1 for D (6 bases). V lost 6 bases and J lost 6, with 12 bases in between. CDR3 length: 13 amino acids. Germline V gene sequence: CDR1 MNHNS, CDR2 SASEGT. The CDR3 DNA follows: TGTGCCAGCAGCGTTGACAGGATTCAGCCCCAGCATTTT. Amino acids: CASSVDRIQPQHF.

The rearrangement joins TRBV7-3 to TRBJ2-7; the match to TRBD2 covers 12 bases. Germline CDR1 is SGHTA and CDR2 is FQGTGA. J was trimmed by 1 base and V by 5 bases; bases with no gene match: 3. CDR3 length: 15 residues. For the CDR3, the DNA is TGTGCCAGCAGCCTCGGGACTAGCGGGTCCTACGAGCAGTACTTC. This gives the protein CASSLGTSGSYEQYF.

The CDR3 nucleotides are TGCGCCAGCAGCTTGGCCCAGGGCGACTACGAGCAGTACTTC. It codes for CASSLAQGDYEQYF. The V and J genes are TRBV5-1 and TRBJ2-7, with D perhaps matching TRBD1 (5 bases). Germline V gene sequence: CDR1 SGHRS, CDR2 YFSETQ. Trimming took 0 bases from V and 3 from J, leaving 10 bases between them. The CDR3 runs 14 residues. The full variable domain, rest sourced from reference TRBV5-1 and TRBJ2-7, is KAGVTQTPRYLIKTRGQQVTLSCSPISGHRSVSWYQQTPGQGLQFLFEYFSETQRNKGNFPGRFSGRQFSNSRSEMNVSTLELGDSALYLCASSLAQGDYEQYFGPGTRLTVT.

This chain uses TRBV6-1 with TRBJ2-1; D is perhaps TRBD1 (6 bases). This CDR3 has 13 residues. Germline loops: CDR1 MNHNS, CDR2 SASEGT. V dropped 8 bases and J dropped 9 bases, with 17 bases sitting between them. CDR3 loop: CASDSTGSSEQFF. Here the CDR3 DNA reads TGTGCCAGCGATTCTACAGGGAGTAGTGAGCAGTTCTTC.

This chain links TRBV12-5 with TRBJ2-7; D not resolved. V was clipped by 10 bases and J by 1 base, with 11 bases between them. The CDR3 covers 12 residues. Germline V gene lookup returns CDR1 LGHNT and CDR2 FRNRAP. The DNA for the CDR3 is TGTGCTACCAGTTTAAATTCCTACGAGCAGTACTTC. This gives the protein CATSLNSYEQYF.

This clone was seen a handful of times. The CDR3 spells CASSLYQGGTEAFF. In DNA, the CDR3 is TGTGCCAGCAGCTTATATCAGGGGGGTACTGAAGCTTTCTTT. This chain joins TRBV7-9 and TRBJ1-1; 7 bases match TRBD1. The CDR3 consists of 14 residues. CDR1 and CDR2 (germline): SEHNR, FQNEAQ (reference sequence). The V and J ends lost 2 bases and 5 bases, in that order; junction bases with no gene match: 5.

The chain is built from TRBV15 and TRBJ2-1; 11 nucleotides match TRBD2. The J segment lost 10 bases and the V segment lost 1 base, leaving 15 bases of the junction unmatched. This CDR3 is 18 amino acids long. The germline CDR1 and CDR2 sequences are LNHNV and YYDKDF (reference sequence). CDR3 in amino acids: CATSRVSSLSGRALEQFF. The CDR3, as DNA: TGTGCCACCAGCAGAGTTTCTAGTCTTAGCGGGAGGGCCTTGGAGCAGTTCTTC.

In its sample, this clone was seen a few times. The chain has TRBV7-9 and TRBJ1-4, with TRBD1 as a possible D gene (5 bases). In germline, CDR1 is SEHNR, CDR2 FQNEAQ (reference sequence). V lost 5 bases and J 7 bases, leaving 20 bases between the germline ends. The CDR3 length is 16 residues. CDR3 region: CASSAHGDGGTEKLFF. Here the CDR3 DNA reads TGTGCCAGCAGCGCCCACGGGGACGGGGGAACTGAAAAACTGTTTTTT.

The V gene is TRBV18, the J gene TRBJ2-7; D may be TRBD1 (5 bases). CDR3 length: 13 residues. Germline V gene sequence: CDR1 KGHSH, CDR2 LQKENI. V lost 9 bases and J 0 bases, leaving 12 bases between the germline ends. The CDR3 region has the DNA TGTGCCAGTCGAGACAGTATCTCCTACGAGCAGTACTTC. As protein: CASRDSISYEQYF.

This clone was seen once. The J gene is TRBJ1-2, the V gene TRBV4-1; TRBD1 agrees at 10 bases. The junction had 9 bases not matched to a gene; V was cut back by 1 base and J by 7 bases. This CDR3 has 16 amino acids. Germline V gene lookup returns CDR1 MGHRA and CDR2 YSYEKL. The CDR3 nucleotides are TGCGCCAGCAGCCAAGGTGGGACAGGGGAAACGGGTGGCTACACCTTC. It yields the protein CASSQGGTGETGGYTF.

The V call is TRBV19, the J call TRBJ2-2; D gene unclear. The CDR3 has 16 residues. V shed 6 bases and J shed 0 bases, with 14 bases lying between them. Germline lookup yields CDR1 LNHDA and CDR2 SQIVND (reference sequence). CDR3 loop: CASRPGARPNTGELFF. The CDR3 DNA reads TGTGCCAGTAGGCCCGGTGCGCGACCGAACACCGGGGAGCTGTTTTTT.

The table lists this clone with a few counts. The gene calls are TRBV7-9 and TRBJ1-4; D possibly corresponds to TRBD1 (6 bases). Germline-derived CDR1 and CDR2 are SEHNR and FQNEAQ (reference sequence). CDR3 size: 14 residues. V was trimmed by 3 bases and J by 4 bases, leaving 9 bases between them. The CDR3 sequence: CASSLDSSNEKLFF. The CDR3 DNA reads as TGTGCCAGCAGCTTGGACAGCAGTAATGAAAAACTGTTTTTT.